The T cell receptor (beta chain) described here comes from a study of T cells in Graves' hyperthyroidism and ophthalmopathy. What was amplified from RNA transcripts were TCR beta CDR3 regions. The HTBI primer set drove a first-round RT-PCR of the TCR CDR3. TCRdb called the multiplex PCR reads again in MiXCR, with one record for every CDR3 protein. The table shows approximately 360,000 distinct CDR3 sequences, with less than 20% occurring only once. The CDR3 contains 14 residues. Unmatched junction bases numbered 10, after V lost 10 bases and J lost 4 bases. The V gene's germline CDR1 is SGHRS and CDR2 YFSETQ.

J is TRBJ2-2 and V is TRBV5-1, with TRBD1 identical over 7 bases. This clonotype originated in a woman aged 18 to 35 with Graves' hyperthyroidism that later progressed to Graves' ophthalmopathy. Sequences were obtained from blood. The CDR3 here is CAGSPGTVTGELFF. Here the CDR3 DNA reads TGCGCCGGATCCCCCGGGACAGTCACCGGGGAGCTGTTTTTT. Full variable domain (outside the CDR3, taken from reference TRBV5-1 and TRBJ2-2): KAGVTQTPRYLIKTRGQQVTLSCSPISGHRSVSWYQQTPGQGLQFLFEYFSETQRNKGNFPGRFSGRQFSNSRSEMNVSTLELGDSALYLCAGSPGTVTGELFFGEGSRLTVL.